Below, 10 T cell receptor beta chains from the same sample are listed, as sequenced in a study of blood T cell repertoires in COVID-19. Produced via immunoSEQ multiplex PCR; TCRdb's table is partial and in-frame only. The table records 200,000 to 250,000 clones, approximately 82% of them present only once. Source material: peripheral blood. Source of these receptors: a man between 45 and 60 years old with active or convalescent COVID-19.

The genes are TRBV7-2 and TRBJ2-1; 10 bases are a match to TRBD2. Unmatched junction bases numbered 3, after V lost 2 bases and J lost 5 bases. The CDR3 length is 15 residues. Germline V CDR1 and CDR2: SGHTA, FQGNSA. In DNA, the CDR3 is TGTGCCAGCAGCTTACGGCTAGCGGGGGACAATGAGCAGTTCTTC. Its protein is CASSLRLAGDNEQFF.

This clone has more than one count but fewer than ten. The gene calls are TRBV19 and TRBJ1-5; tentatively, D is TRBD1 (5 bases). V gave up 5 bases and J gave up 4 bases, with 15 bases separating them. The CDR3 sequence is 15 residues long. Germline V gene sequence: CDR1 LNHDA, CDR2 SQIVND (reference sequence). CDR3 in DNA: TGTGCCAGTAGTGTCTGGGGGACTGGGAATCAGCCCCAGCATTTT. It specifies CASSVWGTGNQPQHF.

The rearrangement links TRBV11-2 to TRBJ2-5; maybe TRBD1 (6 bases). The germline CDR1 and CDR2 sequences are SGHAT and FQNNGV. The CDR3 length is 14 residues. V gave up 5 bases and J gave up 4 bases, with 14 bases separating them. CDR3 in DNA: TGTGCCAGCAGCACCCTCCTAGGGGGAGAGACCCAGTACTTC. Translating gives CASSTLLGGETQYF.

This sequence joins TRBV29-1 and TRBJ2-7; maybe TRBD2 (6 bases). The CDR3 consists of 12 residues. Germline CDR1 and CDR2: SQVTM and ANQGSEA. Trimming shortened V by 7 bases and J by 1 base, and 11 bases separated the two germline ends. The CDR3 protein is CSAGDISYEQYF. In DNA, the CDR3 is TGCAGCGCGGGAGACATTTCCTACGAGCAGTACTTC.

This rearrangement joins TRBV27 to TRBJ2-7; the match to TRBD2 covers 8 bases. This CDR3 is 15 amino acids long. Germline V gene data show CDR1 as MNHEY and CDR2 as SMNVEV (reference sequence). Unmatched junction bases numbered 13, after V lost 8 bases and J lost 4 bases. CDR3 sequence (DNA): TGTGCCAGCGCCTTAGCGGGAATAGCCGGGTACGAGCAGTACTTC. The encoded protein is CASALAGIAGYEQYF.

The J gene is TRBJ1-4, the V gene TRBV18, with 8 bases that match TRBD1. Germline assignment: CDR1 KGHSH and CDR2 LQKENI. The V gene end was trimmed by 4 bases and the J gene end by 4 bases; junction bases not matched to a gene: 2. The CDR3 is made up of 14 amino acids. The CDR3, as DNA: TGTGCCAGCTCACGACAGGGGAGTAATGAAAAACTGTTTTTT. It codes for CASSRQGSNEKLFF.

This clone appeared a few times. The rearrangement links TRBV2 to TRBJ2-7, with TRBD1 as a possible D gene (5 bases). V was clipped by 3 bases and J by 6 bases, with 15 bases between them. Looked up from germline, CDR1 is SNHLY and CDR2 is FYNNEI. The CDR3 length is 14 residues. CDR3 bases: TGTGCCAGCAGTGAGGGCCGCTCCAGGGCCGAGCAGTACGTC. Translation gives CASSEGRSRAEQYV.

This chain joins TRBV18 and TRBJ1-1; 10 bases agree with TRBD1. Germline CDR1 is KGHSH and CDR2 is LQKENI. This CDR3 is 13 amino acids long. V dropped 4 bases and J dropped 10; count of bases not matched to a gene: 6. CDR3 in DNA: TGTGCCAGCTCACTTACCGGGACAGGGGCAGCTTTCTTT. It specifies CASSLTGTGAAFF.

The chain couples TRBV4-2 to TRBJ1-5, with D uncertain. V was shortened by 0 bases and J by 5 bases, with 8 bases between the two germline ends. Germline values: CDR1 LGHNA, CDR2 YNFKEQ. This CDR3 comprises 14 residues. DNA of the CDR3: TGTGCCAGCAGCCAAGAACTTACGTATCAGCCCCAGCATTTT. Translating gives CASSQELTYQPQHF.

This rearrangement joins TRBV16 to TRBJ2-2; 7 bases match TRBD1. Germline V gives CDR1 KGHSY, CDR2 FQNENV. CDR3 length: 14 amino acids. The V gene end was trimmed by 4 bases and the J gene end by 3 bases; junction bases not matched to a gene: 2. CDR3 sequence reads: CASSPGTDTGELFF. The CDR3, as DNA: TGTGCCAGCAGCCCCGGGACAGACACCGGGGAGCTGTTTTTT.